Presented here are 31 T cell receptor beta chains from one specimen sequenced in a study of T cells in Graves' hyperthyroidism and ophthalmopathy. TCR beta CDR3 regions were amplified from RNA. RT-PCR in the first round (using the HTBI primer set) targeted the TCR CDR3. MiXCR was run by TCRdb on the multiplex PCR reads, yielding one entry per CDR3 protein. The sample lists about 92,000 distinct CDR3 sequences; around 52% were seen once. Specimen: blood. All receptors come from a middle-aged woman with Graves' hyperthyroidism.

The CDR3 reads CSALSRTGGDEQFF. CDR3 nucleotides: TGCAGTGCCCTATCACGGACAGGGGGAGATGAGCAGTTCTTC. The chain carries TRBV20-1 and TRBJ2-1, with TRBD1 matching 10 bases. This CDR3 is 14 amino acids long. CDR1 and CDR2 from the germline V gene are DFQATT and SNEGSKA (reference sequence). Trimming at V came to 6 bases and at J to 8 bases, leaving 10 bases not matched to a gene.

This clonotype was recorded many times. The V call is TRBV6-5, the J call TRBJ2-7; the D is unclear. V shed 8 bases and J shed 3 bases, with 11 bases lying between them. The CDR3 runs 12 residues. CDR1 is MNHEY, CDR2 SVGAGI, per germline. The CDR3 DNA sequence: TGTGCCAGCGGCCCGGACGGCTACGAGCAGTACTTC. Encoded protein: CASGPDGYEQYF.

Turning to this clonotype: The junction departs from the called germline gene at one end, perhaps through a read error. The V call is TRBV13, the J call TRBJ2-2; 8 positions agree with TRBD2. The CDR3 is made up of 15 amino acids. The V gene's germline CDR1 is PRHDT and CDR2 FYEKMQ (reference sequence). The CDR3 sequence is CAGSGGQLKAGELFF. CDR3 bases: TGTGCCGGCAGCGGGGGACAACTTAAGGCCGGGGAGCTGTTTTTT.

J is TRBJ2-1 and V is TRBV2; D may be TRBD1 (6 bases). Trimming stripped 2 bases from V and 8 bases from J, with 19 bases between. CDR1 and CDR2 from the germline V gene are SNHLY and FYNNEI. This CDR3 contains 16 residues. CDR3 loop: CASSEPRQGFLDEQFF. CDR3 DNA: TGTGCCAGCAGTGAACCGAGGCAGGGGTTCTTGGATGAGCAGTTCTTC.

This clonotype appeared many times. The chain uses TRBV20-1 and TRBJ2-7, with 7 positions matching TRBD1. This CDR3 contains 12 residues. V dropped 5 bases and J dropped 0; count of bases not matched to a gene: 1. The V gene's germline CDR1 is DFQATT and CDR2 SNEGSKA (reference sequence). DNA of the CDR3: TGCAGTGCTCGGACAGGCTCCTACGAGCAGTACTTC. This codes for CSARTGSYEQYF.

This clonotype occurred a few times. The chain combines TRBV7-2 with TRBJ2-5; 7 nucleotides align to TRBD1. J lost 9 bases, V lost 5 bases, and 15 bases had no gene match. Germline values: CDR1 SGHTA, CDR2 FQGNSA. The CDR3 covers 15 residues. CDR3 sequence (DNA): TGTGCCAGCAGCGCGACAGGGAATAGCAATCAGCCCCAGTACTTC. Encoded protein: CASSATGNSNQPQYF.

The chain combines TRBV7-3 with TRBJ1-5; 8 bases align to TRBD1. The germline V gene has CDR1 SGHTA and CDR2 FQGTGA. CDR3 length: 13 amino acids. V dropped 6 bases and J dropped 5; count of bases not matched to a gene: 3. CDR3 sequence reads: CASSSDRDQPQHF. The CDR3 DNA reads as TGTGCCAGCAGTTCGGACAGGGATCAGCCCCAGCATTTT.

This clonotype was recorded at least ten times. J is TRBJ2-7 and V is TRBV29-1; 11 nucleotides line up with TRBD2. Germline values: CDR1 SQVTM, CDR2 ANQGSEA. The J segment lost 3 bases and the V segment lost 4 bases, leaving 5 bases of the junction unmatched. The CDR3 runs 14 residues. CDR3 amino acids: CSVVGLAGGYEQYF. The CDR3 DNA follows: TGCAGCGTTGTGGGGCTAGCGGGAGGCTACGAGCAGTACTTC.

The CDR3 here is CASSLGSGGYEQYF. CDR3 DNA: TGTGCCAGCAGCTTGGGGTCGGGGGGCTACGAGCAGTACTTC. V is TRBV5-8 and J is TRBJ2-7, with 7 bases that match TRBD2. CDR3 size: 14 residues. V was clipped by 0 bases and J by 3 bases; unmatched bases: 3. CDR1 SGHTS and CDR2 YDEGEE come from the germline V gene.

Ten or more counts support this clonotype. The V gene is TRBV29-1, the J gene TRBJ2-5; 7 nucleotides line up with TRBD1. The CDR3 is made up of 15 amino acids. Germline V gives CDR1 SQVTM, CDR2 ANQGSEA. J gave up 1 base and V 1 base, and 6 bases lay outside the gene matches. The CDR3: CSVEAGQMFQETQYF. CDR3 sequence (DNA): TGCAGCGTTGAAGCGGGACAGATGTTCCAAGAGACCCAGTACTTC.

This clonotype was counted at least ten times. This chain connects TRBV5-1 to TRBJ2-7, with TRBD1 identical over 9 bases. V shed 3 bases, J shed 1 base, and the junction held 5 bases outside the gene matches. Germline CDR1 reads SGHRS; CDR2 reads YFSETQ. The CDR3 spans 15 residues. CDR3: CASSSTGGFSYEQYF. In DNA, the CDR3 is TGCGCCAGCAGCTCAACAGGGGGCTTTTCCTACGAGCAGTACTTC.

This chain uses TRBV29-1 with TRBJ2-7; a possible D gene is TRBD1 (5 bases). The CDR3 is 15 amino acids. V lost 8 bases and J lost 2, with 22 bases in between. The V gene's germline CDR1 is SQVTM and CDR2 ANQGSEA. CDR3 sequence: CSSVGAADTPYEQYF. Here the CDR3 DNA reads TGCAGCTCCGTAGGGGCCGCTGACACACCCTACGAGCAGTACTTC.

With respect to this clonotype: Without the conserved terminal phenylalanine or tryptophan, this CDR3 likely stems from a read error. The chain recombines TRBV13 with TRBJ2-7, with a weak D call TRBD2 (5 bases). Per the germline V gene, CDR1 is PRHDT and CDR2 is FYEKMQ (reference sequence). The CDR3 is 14 residues long. V was cut by 5 bases and J by 5 bases, with 16 bases left in between. The CDR3 protein is CASSAEGFVHEQYS. CDR3 sequence (DNA): TGTGCCAGCAGCGCAGAGGGATTCGTCCACGAGCAGTACTCC.

As regards this clonotype: This may be a read error, as it is one base from a much larger clone. The chain carries TRBV10-3 and TRBJ2-7, with 8 bases matching TRBD1. Losses at the gene ends were 10 bases for V and 8 bases for J; bases not matched to a gene: 16. Germline values: CDR1 ENHRY, CDR2 SYGVKD. The CDR3 has 14 amino acids. The CDR3 is CASSLGGQVGKQYF. The CDR3 DNA is TGTGCCAGCAGCTTAGGGGGACAGGTTGGCAAGCAGTACTTC.

This clonotype was seen a few times. V gene TRBV11-1 combines with J gene TRBJ1-2; no firm D call. This CDR3 has 10 amino acids. CDR1 is SGHAT, CDR2 FQDESV, per germline (reference sequence). V lost 5 bases to trimming and J lost 9 bases, with 7 bases between them. CDR3: CASSHRSYTF. The CDR3 nucleotides read TGTGCCAGCAGCCACCGGAGCTACACCTTC.

This clonotype occurred many times. V is TRBV20-1 and J is TRBJ2-7; 14 nucleotides line up with TRBD2. The CDR3 contains 15 residues. After removal of 6 bases from V and 4 bases from J, the junction contained 8 bases not matched to a gene. CDR1 is DFQATT, CDR2 SNEGSKA, per germline (reference sequence). The CDR3 reads CSARSGTSGSYEQYF. In nucleotides, the CDR3 is TGCAGTGCCCGCTCCGGGACTAGCGGGAGTTACGAGCAGTACTTC.

A note on this clonotype: Relative to the germline gene, one junction end is altered; a read error may explain this. The rearrangement uses TRBV10-1 and TRBJ1-2; 10 nucleotides agree with TRBD1. Germline V gene lookup returns CDR1 WNHNN and CDR2 SYGVQD (reference sequence). The CDR3 loop spans 14 amino acids. Here the CDR3 reads CASSQIGTGDGYTF. DNA of the CDR3: TGTGCCAGCAGCCAAATCGGGACAGGGGATGGCTACACCTTC.

This clonotype was counted at least ten times. V gene TRBV20-1 combines with J gene TRBJ2-7; D may match TRBD1 or TRBD2 (6 bases each). This CDR3 has 14 residues. Germline CDR1 DFQATT, CDR2 SNEGSKA (reference sequence). V was clipped by 1 base and J by 1 base, with 11 bases between them. DNA for the CDR3: TGCAGTGCTAGAGTAATAGGGGGGTCCTACGAGCAGTACTTC. It codes for CSARVIGGSYEQYF.

V gene TRBV20-1 combines with J gene TRBJ1-2, with D tentatively TRBD1 (6 bases). The CDR3 is 15 residues long. Between the trimmed V and J ends, which lost 5 bases and 2 bases, there was a span of 18 bases. Per the germline V gene, CDR1 is DFQATT and CDR2 is SNEGSKA (reference sequence). The CDR3 is CSAPKQGVGNYGYTF. CDR3 DNA sequence: TGCAGTGCTCCAAAACAGGGTGTGGGAAACTATGGCTACACCTTC.

This clonotype appeared many times. V and J are TRBV7-2 and TRBJ2-3; TRBD2 aligns across 11 bases. The V segment lost 5 bases and the J segment 7 bases; nucleotides outside the gene matches: 5. Germline values: CDR1 SGHTA, CDR2 FQGNSA. CDR3 size: 14 residues. DNA for the CDR3: TGTGCCAGCAGCCAACTAGCGGGAGTGCATACGCAGTATTTT. It encodes CASSQLAGVHTQYF.

This clonotype occurred once. Because it lacks the conserved phenylalanine or tryptophan at the end, this CDR3 is likely a read error. The chain is built from TRBV20-1 and TRBJ1-2; 7 positions match TRBD1. V gave up 6 bases and J gave up 7 bases; unmatched junction bases: 5. Germline lookup yields CDR1 DFQATT and CDR2 SNEGSKA (reference sequence). This CDR3 is built from 11 residues. The CDR3 nucleotides read TGCAGTGCAAGACAGGGAAGTGGCTACACCTCC. Translation gives CSARQGSGYTS.

In its sample, this clonotype was seen many times. The chain couples TRBV6-5 to TRBJ1-6; D gene ambiguous. V was shortened by 4 bases and J by 0 bases, with 10 bases between the two germline ends. Germline CDR1 is MNHEY and CDR2 is SVGAGI. The CDR3 has 16 residues. This CDR3 reads CASSLWGNSYNSPLHF. For the CDR3, the DNA is TGTGCCAGCAGTTTATGGGGAAACTCCTATAATTCACCCCTCCACTTT.

V usage is TRBV5-1 and J usage is TRBJ2-5; 11 bases fit TRBD1. Trimming removed 2 bases from V and 4 bases from J; junction bases left unmatched: 4. The germline V gene has CDR1 SGHRS and CDR2 YFSETQ. The CDR3 runs 15 residues. This CDR3 is CASSFGQGAGETQYF. The DNA of the CDR3 is TGCGCCAGCAGCTTCGGACAGGGGGCCGGAGAGACCCAGTACTTC.

The chain is built from TRBV10-2 and TRBJ1-3; TRBD1 agrees at 7 bases. V was clipped by 5 bases and J by 6 bases; unmatched bases: 16. The CDR3 is 17 amino acids. Germline loops: CDR1 WSHSY, CDR2 SAAADI. The CDR3 sequence: CASSPLQGSTGLNTIYF. The CDR3 DNA sequence: TGCGCCAGCAGTCCATTACAGGGGTCGACTGGCTTAAACACCATATATTTT.

In the case of this clonotype: Its ends do not fully match the called genes, so a read error is possible. The rearrangement joins TRBV25-1 to TRBJ2-5, with D unresolved. CDR3 length: 14 amino acids. Germline loops: CDR1 MGHDK, CDR2 SYGVNS. Here the CDR3 reads CASRDADRQETQYF. In nucleotides, the CDR3 is TGTGCCAGCCGTGATGCTGATAGACAAGAGACCCAGTACTTC. Looking up the rest from reference TRBV25-1 and TRBJ2-5 gives the full variable domain: EADIYQTPRYLVIGTGKKITLECSQTMGHDKMYWYQQDPGMELHLIHYSYGVNSTEKGDLSSESTVSRIRTEHFPLTLESARPSHTSQYLCASRDADRQETQYFGPGTRLLVL.

The rearrangement joins TRBV10-3 to TRBJ2-7, with a tentative D call TRBD1 (5 bases). This CDR3 is built from 15 residues. Germline CDR1 is ENHRY and CDR2 is SYGVKD. V was pared by 0 bases and J by 7 bases, with 16 bases between. For the CDR3, the DNA is TGTGCCATCAGTGAGTCAAATAGGGGCTTTGGAGAGCAGTACTTC. Protein product: CAISESNRGFGEQYF.

Regarding this clonotype: This could be a read error, since a much larger clone is one nucleotide away. The rearrangement joins TRBV7-3 to TRBJ2-2, with D perhaps given as TRBD1 or TRBD2 (6 bases each). The CDR3 contains 15 residues. Germline values: CDR1 SGHTA, CDR2 FQGTGA. For the CDR3, the DNA is TGTGCCAGCAGCTTACTTCATCCGGGGGCCGGGGGGCTGTTTTTT. Translated, it gives CASSLLHPGAGGLFF.

This clonotype was counted many times. CDR3 bases: TGTGCCAGCAGTTTAGAGCGGGAGGGGCGCGAGCAGTACTTC. It specifies CASSLEREGREQYF. The chain couples TRBV28 to TRBJ2-7; 10 bases are shared with TRBD2. The CDR3 covers 14 residues. V lost 2 bases and J lost 6; bases outside the gene matches: 4. Germline CDR1 MDHEN, CDR2 SYDVKM.

As concerns this clonotype: A read error may explain this, as a much larger clone is one base away. The chain joins TRBV25-1 to TRBJ2-6; D assignment may be TRBD1 or TRBD2 (6 bases each). Germline loops: CDR1 MGHDK, CDR2 SYGVNS. This CDR3 spans 15 amino acids. CDR3 protein: CASSLGGTGANVLAF. CDR3 nucleotide sequence: TGTGCCAGCAGTTTAGGGGGGACCGGGGCCAACGTCCTGGCTTTC.

The table lists this clonotype with many counts. The gene calls are TRBV2 and TRBJ1-4; D gene unclear. With 6 bases removed from V and 2 bases from J, the gap between germline ends came to 7 bases. Germline V gene lookup returns CDR1 SNHLY and CDR2 FYNNEI. CDR3 size: 13 residues. The DNA for the CDR3 is TGTGCCAGCAGGCGGACTACTAATGAAAAACTGTTTTTT. It translates to CASRRTTNEKLFF. The full variable domain, rest sourced from reference TRBV2 and TRBJ1-4, is EPEVTQTPSHQVTQMGQEVILRCVPISNHLYFYWYRQILGQKVEFLVSFYNNEISEKSEIFDDQFSVERPDGSNFTLKIRSTKLEDSAMYFCASRRTTNEKLFFGSGTQLSVL.

This clonotype was recorded at least ten times. The V call is TRBV6-6, the J call TRBJ2-2, with TRBD2 matching 9 bases. There are 17 residues in the CDR3. Germline loops: CDR1 MNHNY, CDR2 SVGAGI (reference sequence). With 0 bases clipped from V and 5 bases from J, the junction kept 7 bases outside the gene matches. CDR3 DNA sequence: TGTGCCAGCAGTTACTCGGGGCTAGCGGGACCTACCGGGGAGCTGTTTTTT. It encodes CASSYSGLAGPTGELFF.